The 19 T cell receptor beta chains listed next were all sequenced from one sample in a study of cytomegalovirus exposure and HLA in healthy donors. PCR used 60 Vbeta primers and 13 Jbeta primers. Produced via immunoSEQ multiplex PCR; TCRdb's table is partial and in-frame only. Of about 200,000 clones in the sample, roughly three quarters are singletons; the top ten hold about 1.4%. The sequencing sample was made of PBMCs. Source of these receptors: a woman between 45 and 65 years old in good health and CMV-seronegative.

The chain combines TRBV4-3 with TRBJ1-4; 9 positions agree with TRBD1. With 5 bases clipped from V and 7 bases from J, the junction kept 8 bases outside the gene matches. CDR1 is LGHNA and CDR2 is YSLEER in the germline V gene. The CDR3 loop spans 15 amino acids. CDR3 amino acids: CASSTPGQGGEKLFF. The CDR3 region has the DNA TGCGCCAGCAGCACACCGGGACAGGGAGGTGAAAAACTGTTTTTT.

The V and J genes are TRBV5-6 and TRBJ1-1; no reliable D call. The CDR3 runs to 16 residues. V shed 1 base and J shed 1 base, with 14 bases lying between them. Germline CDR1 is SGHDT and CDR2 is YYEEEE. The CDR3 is CASSLSPRNGNTEAFF. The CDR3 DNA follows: TGTGCCAGCAGCTTGAGCCCGAGAAATGGGAACACTGAAGCTTTCTTT.

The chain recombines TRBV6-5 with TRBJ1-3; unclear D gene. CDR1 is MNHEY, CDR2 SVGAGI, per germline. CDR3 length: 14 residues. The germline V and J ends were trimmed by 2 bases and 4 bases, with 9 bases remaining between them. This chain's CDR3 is CASSYLAGGNTIYF. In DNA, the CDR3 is TGTGCCAGCAGTTACCTGGCGGGAGGAAACACCATATATTTT.

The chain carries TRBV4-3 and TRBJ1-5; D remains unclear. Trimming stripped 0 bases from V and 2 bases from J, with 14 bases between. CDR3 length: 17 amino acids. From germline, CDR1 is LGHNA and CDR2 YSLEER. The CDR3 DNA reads TGCGCCAGCAGCCAAGATCTGAAACAGAGGGGCAATCAGCCCCAGCATTTT. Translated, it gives CASSQDLKQRGNQPQHF.

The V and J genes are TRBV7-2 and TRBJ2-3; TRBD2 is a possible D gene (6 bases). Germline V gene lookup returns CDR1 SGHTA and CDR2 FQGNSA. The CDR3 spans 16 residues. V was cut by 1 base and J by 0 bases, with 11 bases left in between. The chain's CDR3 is CASSLESGPSTDTQYF. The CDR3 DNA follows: TGTGCCAGCAGCTTAGAAAGCGGGCCTAGCACAGATACGCAGTATTTT.

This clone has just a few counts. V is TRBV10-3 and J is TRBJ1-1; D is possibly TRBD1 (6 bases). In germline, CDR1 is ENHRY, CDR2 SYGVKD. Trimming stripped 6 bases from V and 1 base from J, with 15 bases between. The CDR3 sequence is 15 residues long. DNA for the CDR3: TGTGCCATCAGGGGGGGGGCAGGGAAGAACACTGAAGCTTTCTTT. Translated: CAIRGGAGKNTEAFF.

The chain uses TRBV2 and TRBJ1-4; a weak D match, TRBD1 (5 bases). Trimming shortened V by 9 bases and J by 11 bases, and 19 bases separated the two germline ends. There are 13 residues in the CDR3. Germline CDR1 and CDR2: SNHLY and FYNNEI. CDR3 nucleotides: TGTGCCAGTGGCACTCCACAGGAGCAGAAACTGTTTTTT. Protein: CASGTPQEQKLFF.

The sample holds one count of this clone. CDR3 loop: CASSPREGAGGYNEQFF. In DNA, the CDR3 is TGTGCCAGCAGCCCTCGGGAGGGGGCGGGAGGCTACAATGAGCAGTTCTTC. The chain links TRBV9 to TRBJ2-1, with D possibly matching TRBD2 (8 bases). This CDR3 spans 17 amino acids. V gave up 4 bases and J gave up 3 bases, with 20 bases separating them. The germline CDR1 and CDR2 sequences are SGDLS and YYNGEE.

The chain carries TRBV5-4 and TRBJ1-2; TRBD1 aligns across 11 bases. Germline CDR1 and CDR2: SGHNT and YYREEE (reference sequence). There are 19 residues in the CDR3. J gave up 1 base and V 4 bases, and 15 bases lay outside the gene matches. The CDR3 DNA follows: TGTGCCAGCAGCCACACCGGGACAGGGGGATCCGGAGTTAACTATGGCTACACCTTC. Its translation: CASSHTGTGGSGVNYGYTF.

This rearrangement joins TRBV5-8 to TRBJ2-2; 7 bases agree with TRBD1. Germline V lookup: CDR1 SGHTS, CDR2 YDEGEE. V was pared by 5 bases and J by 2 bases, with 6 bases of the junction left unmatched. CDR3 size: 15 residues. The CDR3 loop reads CASSLTGANTGELFF. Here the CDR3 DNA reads TGTGCCAGCAGTTTAACAGGGGCAAACACCGGGGAGCTGTTTTTT.

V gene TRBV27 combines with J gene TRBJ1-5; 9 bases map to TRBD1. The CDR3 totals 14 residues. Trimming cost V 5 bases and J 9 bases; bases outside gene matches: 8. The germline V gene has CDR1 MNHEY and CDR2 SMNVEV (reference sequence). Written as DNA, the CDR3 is TGTGCCAGCAGTCCGGGACAGGGATGGGCGCCCCAGCATTTT. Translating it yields CASSPGQGWAPQHF.

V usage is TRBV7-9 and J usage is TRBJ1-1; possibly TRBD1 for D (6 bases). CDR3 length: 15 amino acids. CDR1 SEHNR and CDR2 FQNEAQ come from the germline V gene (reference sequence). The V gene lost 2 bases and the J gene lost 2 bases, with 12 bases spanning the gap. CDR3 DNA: TGTGCCAGCAGCTTATTGTGGACAGCTAACACTGAAGCTTTCTTT. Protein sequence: CASSLLWTANTEAFF.

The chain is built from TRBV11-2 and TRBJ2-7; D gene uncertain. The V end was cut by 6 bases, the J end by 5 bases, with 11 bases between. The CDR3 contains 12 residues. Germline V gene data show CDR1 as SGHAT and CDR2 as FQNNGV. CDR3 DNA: TGTGCCAGCAGTCCACGTGACAACGAGCAGTACTTC. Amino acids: CASSPRDNEQYF.

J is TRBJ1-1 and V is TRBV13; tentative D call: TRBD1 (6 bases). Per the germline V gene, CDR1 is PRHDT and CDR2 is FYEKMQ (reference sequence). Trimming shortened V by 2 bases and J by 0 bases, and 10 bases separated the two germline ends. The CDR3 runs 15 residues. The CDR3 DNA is TGTGCCAGCAGCTTACAGGGGCTTCTGAACACTGAAGCTTTCTTT. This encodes CASSLQGLLNTEAFF.

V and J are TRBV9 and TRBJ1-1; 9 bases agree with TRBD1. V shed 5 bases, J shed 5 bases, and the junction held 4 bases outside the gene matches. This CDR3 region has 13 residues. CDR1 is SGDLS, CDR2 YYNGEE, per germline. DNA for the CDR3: TGTGCCAGCAGAGCACAGGGGGCGACTGAAGCTTTCTTT. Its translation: CASRAQGATEAFF.

The CDR3 sequence: CASSPPRGTGGDYEQYF. As DNA, the CDR3 is TGTGCCAGCTCACCACCAAGGGGGACAGGGGGAGACTACGAGCAGTACTTC. The J gene is TRBJ2-7, the V gene TRBV18, with 11 nucleotides matching TRBD1. J was trimmed by 3 bases and V by 0 bases; bases with no gene match: 7. From germline, CDR1 is KGHSH and CDR2 LQKENI. The CDR3 covers 17 residues.

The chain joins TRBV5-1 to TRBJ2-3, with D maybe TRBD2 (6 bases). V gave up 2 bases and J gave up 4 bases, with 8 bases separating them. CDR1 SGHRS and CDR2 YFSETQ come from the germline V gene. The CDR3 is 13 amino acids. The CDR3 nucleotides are TGCGCCAGCAGCTTTACTAGCTCAGATACGCAGTATTTT. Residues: CASSFTSSDTQYF.

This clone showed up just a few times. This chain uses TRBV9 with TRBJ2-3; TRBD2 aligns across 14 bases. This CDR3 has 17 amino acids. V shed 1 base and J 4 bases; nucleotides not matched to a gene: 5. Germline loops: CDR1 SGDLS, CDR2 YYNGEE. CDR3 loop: CASSVRGTSGSSDTQYF. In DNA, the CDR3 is TGTGCCAGCAGCGTAAGGGGGACTAGCGGGAGCTCAGATACGCAGTATTTT.

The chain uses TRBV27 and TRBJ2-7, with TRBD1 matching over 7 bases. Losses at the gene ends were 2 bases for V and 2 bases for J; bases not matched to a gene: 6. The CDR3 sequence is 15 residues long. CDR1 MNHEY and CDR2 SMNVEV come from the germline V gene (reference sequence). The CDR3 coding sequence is TGTGCCAGCAGTTTAAACAGGGGCTTTCCCTACGAGCAGTACTTC. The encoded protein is CASSLNRGFPYEQYF.